This TCR beta chain emerged from a study of T cells after yellow fever vaccination. This clonotype turned up a few times. TCRdb redid the calling of the 5' RACE reads with MiXCR, one entry per CDR3 protein. The sample carries roughly 400,000 distinct CDR3 sequences, about 17% recorded once. V lost 4 bases to trimming and J lost 6 bases, with 13 bases between them. The CDR3 consists of 14 residues. Per the germline V gene, CDR1 is SGHKS and CDR2 is YYEKEE (reference sequence). The chain links TRBV5-5 to TRBJ1-4; a weak D match, TRBD1 (6 bases). The TCR comes from a man aged 18 to 30 who received the YFV17D yellow fever vaccine. Specimen: PBMCs, collected before the yellow fever booster vaccination. CDR3 sequence: CASSPDSWDEKLFF. The CDR3 DNA reads as TGTGCCAGCAGCCCGGACAGTTGGGATGAAAAACTGTTTTTT.